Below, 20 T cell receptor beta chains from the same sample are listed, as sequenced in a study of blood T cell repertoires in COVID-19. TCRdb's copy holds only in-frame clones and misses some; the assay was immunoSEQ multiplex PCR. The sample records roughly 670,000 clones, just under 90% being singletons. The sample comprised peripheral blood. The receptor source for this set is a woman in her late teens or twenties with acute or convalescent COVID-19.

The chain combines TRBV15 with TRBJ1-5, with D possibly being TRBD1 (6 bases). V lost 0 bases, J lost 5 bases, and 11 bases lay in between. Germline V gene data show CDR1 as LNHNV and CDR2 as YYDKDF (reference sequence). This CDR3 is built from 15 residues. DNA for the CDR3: TGTGCCACCAGCAGAGATACCCCAGGGGATCAGCCCCAGCATTTT. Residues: CATSRDTPGDQPQHF.

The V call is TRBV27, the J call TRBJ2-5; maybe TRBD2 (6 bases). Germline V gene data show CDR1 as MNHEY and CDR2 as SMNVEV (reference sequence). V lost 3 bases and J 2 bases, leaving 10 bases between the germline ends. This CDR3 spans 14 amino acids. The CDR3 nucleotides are TGTGCCAGCAGTTTTGGGGGACTTCAAGAGACCCAGTACTTC. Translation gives CASSFGGLQETQYF.

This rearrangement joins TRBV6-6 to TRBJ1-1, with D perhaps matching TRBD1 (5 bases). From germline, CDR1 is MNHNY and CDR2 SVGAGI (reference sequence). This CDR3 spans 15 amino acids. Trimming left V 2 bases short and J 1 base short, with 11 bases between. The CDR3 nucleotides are TGTGCCAGCAGTTACGCTTTTGGACAGAACACTGAAGCTTTCTTT. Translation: CASSYAFGQNTEAFF.

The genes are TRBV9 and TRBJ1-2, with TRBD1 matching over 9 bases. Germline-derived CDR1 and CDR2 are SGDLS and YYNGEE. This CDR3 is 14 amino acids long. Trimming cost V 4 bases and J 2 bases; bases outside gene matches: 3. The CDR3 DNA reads TGTGCCAGCAGCCCCGGGACAGGGAACTATGGCTACACCTTC. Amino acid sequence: CASSPGTGNYGYTF.

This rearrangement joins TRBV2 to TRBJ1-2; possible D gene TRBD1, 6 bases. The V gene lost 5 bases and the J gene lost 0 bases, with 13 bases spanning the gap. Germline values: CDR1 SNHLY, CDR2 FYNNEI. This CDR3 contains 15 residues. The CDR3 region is CASSPGQSSNYGYTF. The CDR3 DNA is TGTGCCAGCAGTCCCGGACAGAGCTCTAACTATGGCTACACCTTC.

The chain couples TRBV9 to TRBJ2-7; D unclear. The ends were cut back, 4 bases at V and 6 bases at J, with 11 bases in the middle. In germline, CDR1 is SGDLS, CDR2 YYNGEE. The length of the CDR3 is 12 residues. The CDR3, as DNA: TGTGCCAGCAGCCCGCCCTGGGCCGAGCAGTACTTC. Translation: CASSPPWAEQYF.

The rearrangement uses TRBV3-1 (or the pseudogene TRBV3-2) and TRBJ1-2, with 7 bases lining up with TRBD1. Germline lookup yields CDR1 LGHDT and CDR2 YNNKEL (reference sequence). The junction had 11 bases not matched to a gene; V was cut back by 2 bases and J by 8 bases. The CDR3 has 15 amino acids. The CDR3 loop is CASSQRLQGLGGYTF. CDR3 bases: TGTGCCAGCAGCCAACGGTTACAGGGGTTAGGGGGCTACACCTTC.

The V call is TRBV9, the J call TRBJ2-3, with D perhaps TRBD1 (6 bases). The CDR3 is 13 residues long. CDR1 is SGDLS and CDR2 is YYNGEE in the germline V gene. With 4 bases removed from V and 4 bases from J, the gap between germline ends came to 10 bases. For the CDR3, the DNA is TGTGCCAGCAGCAGTGGGGGCCCAGATACGCAGTATTTT. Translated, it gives CASSSGGPDTQYF.

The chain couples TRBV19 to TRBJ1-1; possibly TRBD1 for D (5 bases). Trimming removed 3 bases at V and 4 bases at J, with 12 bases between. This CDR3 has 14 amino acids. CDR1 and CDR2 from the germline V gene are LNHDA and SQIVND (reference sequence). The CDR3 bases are TGTGCCAGTAGTATCCTCGGGGGTGGCACTGAAGCTTTCTTT. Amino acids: CASSILGGGTEAFF.

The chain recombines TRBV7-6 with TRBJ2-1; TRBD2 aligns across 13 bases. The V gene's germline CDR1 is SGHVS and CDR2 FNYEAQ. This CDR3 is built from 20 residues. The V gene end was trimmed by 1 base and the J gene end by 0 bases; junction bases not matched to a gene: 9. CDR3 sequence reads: CASSLELGLAGDLSYNEQFF. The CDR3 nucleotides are TGTGCCAGCAGCTTAGAACTTGGACTAGCGGGGGACCTCTCCTACAATGAGCAGTTCTTC. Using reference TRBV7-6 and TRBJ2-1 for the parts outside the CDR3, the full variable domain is GAGVSQSPRYKVTKRGQDVALRCDPISGHVSLYWYRQALGQGPEFLTYFNYEAQQDKSGLPNDRFSAERPEGSISTLTIQRTEQRDSAMYRCASSLELGLAGDLSYNEQFFGPGTRLTVL.

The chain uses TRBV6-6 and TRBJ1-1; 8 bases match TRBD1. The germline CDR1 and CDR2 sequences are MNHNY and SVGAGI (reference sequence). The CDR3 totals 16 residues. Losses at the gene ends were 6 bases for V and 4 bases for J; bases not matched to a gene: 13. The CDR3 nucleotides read TGTGCCAGCAGCGAACGCCTCGGGACAGGCTTCACTGAAGCTTTCTTT. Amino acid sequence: CASSERLGTGFTEAFF.

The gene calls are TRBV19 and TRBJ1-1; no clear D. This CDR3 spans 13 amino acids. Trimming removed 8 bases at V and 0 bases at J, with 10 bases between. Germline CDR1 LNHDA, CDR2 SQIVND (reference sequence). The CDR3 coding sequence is TGTGCCAGTCAACTCAAGATGAACACTGAAGCTTTCTTT. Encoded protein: CASQLKMNTEAFF.

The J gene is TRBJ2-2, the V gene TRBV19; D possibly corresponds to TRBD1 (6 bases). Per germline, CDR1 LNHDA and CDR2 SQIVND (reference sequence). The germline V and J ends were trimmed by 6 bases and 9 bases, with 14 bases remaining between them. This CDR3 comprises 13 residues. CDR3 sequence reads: CASRGHAPRELFF. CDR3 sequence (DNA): TGTGCCAGTAGGGGACACGCGCCGCGGGAGCTGTTTTTT. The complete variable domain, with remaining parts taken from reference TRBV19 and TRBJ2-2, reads DGGITQSPKYLFRKEGQNVTLSCEQNLNHDAMYWYRQDPGQGLRLIYYSQIVNDFQKGDIAEGYSVSREKKESFPLTVTSAQKNPTAFYLCASRGHAPRELFFGEGSRLTVL.

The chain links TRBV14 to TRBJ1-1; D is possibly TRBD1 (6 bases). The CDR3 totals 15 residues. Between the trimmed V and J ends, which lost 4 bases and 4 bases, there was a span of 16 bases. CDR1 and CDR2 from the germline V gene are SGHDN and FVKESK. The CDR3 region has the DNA TGTGCCAGCAGCCTAATTACAGGGTATAGCACTGAAGCTTTCTTT. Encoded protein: CASSLITGYSTEAFF.

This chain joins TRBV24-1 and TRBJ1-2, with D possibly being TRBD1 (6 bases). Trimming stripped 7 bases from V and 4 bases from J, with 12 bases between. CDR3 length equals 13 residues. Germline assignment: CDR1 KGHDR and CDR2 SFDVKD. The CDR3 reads CATRAQGTYGYTF. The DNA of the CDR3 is TGTGCCACCAGGGCACAGGGTACCTATGGCTACACCTTC.

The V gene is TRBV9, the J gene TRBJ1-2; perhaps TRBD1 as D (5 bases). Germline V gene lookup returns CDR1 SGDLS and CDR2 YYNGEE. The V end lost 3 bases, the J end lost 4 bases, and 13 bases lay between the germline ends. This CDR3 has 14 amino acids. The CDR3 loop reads CASSAPVGAYGYTF. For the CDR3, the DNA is TGTGCCAGCAGCGCCCCTGTAGGGGCCTATGGCTACACCTTC.

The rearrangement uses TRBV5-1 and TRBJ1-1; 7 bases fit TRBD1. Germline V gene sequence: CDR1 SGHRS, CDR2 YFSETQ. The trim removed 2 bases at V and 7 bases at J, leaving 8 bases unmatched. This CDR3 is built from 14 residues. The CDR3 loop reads CASSLYGTAIEAFF. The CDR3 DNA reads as TGCGCCAGCAGCTTATACGGGACAGCCATTGAAGCTTTCTTT.

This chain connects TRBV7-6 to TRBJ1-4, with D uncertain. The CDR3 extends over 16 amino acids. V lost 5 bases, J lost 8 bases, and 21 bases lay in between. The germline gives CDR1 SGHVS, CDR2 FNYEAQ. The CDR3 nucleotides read TGTGCCAGCAGCCTGAGACCTTGGGGAGGCGAAGAAAAACTGTTTTTT. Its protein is CASSLRPWGGEEKLFF.

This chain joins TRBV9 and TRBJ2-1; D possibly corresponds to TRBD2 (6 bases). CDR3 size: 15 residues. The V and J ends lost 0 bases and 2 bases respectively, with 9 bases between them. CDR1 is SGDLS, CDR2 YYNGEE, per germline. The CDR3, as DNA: TGTGCCAGCAGCGTAGCCAGCGGGCCCTACAATGAGCAGTTCTTC. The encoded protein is CASSVASGPYNEQFF.

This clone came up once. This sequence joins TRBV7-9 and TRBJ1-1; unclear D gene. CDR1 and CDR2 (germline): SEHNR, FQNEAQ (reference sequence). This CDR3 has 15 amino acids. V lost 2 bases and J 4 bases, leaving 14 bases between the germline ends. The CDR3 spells CASSLFKGRGTEAFF. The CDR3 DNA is TGTGCCAGCAGCTTATTTAAAGGGCGGGGCACTGAAGCTTTCTTT.